This section outlines one T cell receptor (beta chain) sequence together with its context. Antigen specificity is unknown. The sample belongs to a study of T cells in localized non-small cell lung cancer. This CDR3 is 14 amino acids long. Germline V CDR1 and CDR2: MGHRA, YSYEKL. V lost 4 bases to trimming and J lost 0 bases, with 6 bases between them. Using immunoSEQ multiplex PCR, the repertoire was profiled, and TCRdb retains in-frame clones only, with some absent. Seen here are approximately 72,000 clones, 70% to 90% observed once, and the top ten hold roughly 14%. Study conclusions and caveats: A denser population of T cells in blood accompanied longer overall survival. Turning up in adjacent lung were a median roughly 62 of the top 100 tumor clones. Uninvolved adjacent lung had more T cell clonality than any other tissue, topping tumor. Heterogeneity remains possible because sequencing was limited to only one tumor region.

This sequence joins TRBV4-1 and TRBJ1-4, with D hard to call. This receptor was obtained from a female donor at least 60 years old with stage I lung adenocarcinoma. The sample in question was peripheral blood, obtained before any cancer treatment. The CDR3 DNA follows: TGCGCCAGCAGCCCCGACCCAACTAATGAAAAACTGTTTTTT. Amino acids: CASSPDPTNEKLFF.